This TCR beta chain is from a study of cytomegalovirus exposure and HLA in healthy donors. Notes on the study in general: A later examination showed that TCR association rates differed by HLA locus, with DRB1 most and HLA-C fewest. CMV serostatus alone was available as immune exposure information. Some highly shared sequence variants likely arose as a pipeline artifact.

The PCR had 60 Vbeta and 13 Jbeta primers. Some clones are missing from TCRdb's copy, which holds only in-frame ones; the method was immunoSEQ multiplex PCR. The sample has 90,000 to 150,000 clones. Points on this clone: What it recognizes is unknown.

CDR1 ENHRY and CDR2 SYGVKD come from the germline V gene. This CDR3 contains 15 residues. Trimming cost V 0 bases and J 5 bases; bases outside gene matches: 3. Material: PBMCs. The chain is built from TRBV10-3 and TRBJ1-2; TRBD1 matches at 10 bases. The TCR sequence derives from a man younger than 30 in good health and CMV-seronegative. DNA for the CDR3: TGTGCCATCAGTGAGTCGGGACAGGGGTGGTATGGCTACACCTTC. Translating gives CAISESGQGWYGYTF.